Listed below are T cell receptor beta chains from one sample, sequenced in a study of blood T cells in healthy people across ages. TCRdb passed the 5' RACE reads through MiXCR, listing each CDR3 protein once. The data hold roughly 1,300,000 distinct CDR3 sequences, with 45% to 70% observed a single time. The sample taken for sequencing was blood. The receptor source for this set is a man aged 18 to 30 in good health. Both conserved end residues are part of each CDR3. A D gene is named only where the DNA matches it firmly. Clone size appears in some rows only: once, few, many, or a class for an expanded clone.

D: -
V: TRBV7-9
J: TRBJ1-2
size: -
DNA: TGTGCCAGCAGCTCATGGACGGTCTATGGCTACACCTTC
CDR3: CASSSWTVYGYTF

D: -
V: TRBV27
J: TRBJ1-6
size: -
DNA: TGTGCCAGCAGTTCCCCGGGGGGAAATTCACCCCTCCACTTT
CDR3: CASSSPGGNSPLHF

D: TRBD2
V: TRBV20-1
J: TRBJ2-1
size: -
DNA: TGCAGTGATAAGCGGGAGATGGGTCGGGATGAGCAGTTCTTC
CDR3: CSDKREMGRDEQFF

D: TRBD2
V: TRBV3-1
J: TRBJ2-7
size: -
DNA: TGTGCCAGCAGCCAAGGTTTTCTAGCGGGAGGTAGCTACGAGCAGTACTTC
CDR3: CASSQGFLAGGSYEQYF

D: -
V: TRBV5-1
J: TRBJ2-7
size: few
DNA: TGCGCCAGCAGCTACGGGACCCCGTACGAGCAGTACTTC
CDR3: CASSYGTPYEQYF

D: -
V: TRBV4-1
J: TRBJ1-4
size: few
DNA: TGCGCCAGCAGTCGACAGGTGGTTGAAAAACTGTTTTTT
CDR3: CASSRQVVEKLFF

D: -
V: TRBV29-1
J: TRBJ2-1
size: -
DNA: TGCAGCGTGCTAGGCACTTCCTACAATGAGCAGTTCTTC
CDR3: CSVLGTSYNEQFF

D: -
V: TRBV15
J: TRBJ2-1
size: -
DNA: TGTGCCACCAGCAGAGCGGGGGCCTACAATGAGCAGTTCTTC
CDR3: CATSRAGAYNEQFF

D: TRBD2
V: TRBV3-1
J: TRBJ2-5
size: -
DNA: TGTGCCAGCAGCCAACGGACTAGCGGTCAAGAGACCCAGTACTTC
CDR3: CASSQRTSGQETQYF

D: -
V: TRBV10-3
J: TRBJ2-7
size: -
DNA: TGTGCCATCAAGGGAGGCCGCGAGCAGTACTTC
CDR3: CAIKGGREQYF

D: -
V: TRBV6-5
J: TRBJ2-7
size: few
DNA: TGTGCCAGCAGTTACTCGTTATCAGCCAGCCAAACCTACGAGCAGTACTTC
CDR3: CASSYSLSASQTYEQYF

D: TRBD2
V: TRBV7-8
J: TRBJ2-1
size: few
DNA: TGTGCCAGCAGCCTGCGGGAGGGCAGCTACAATGAGCAGTTCTTC
CDR3: CASSLREGSYNEQFF

D: TRBD2
V: TRBV20-1
J: TRBJ2-1
size: -
DNA: TGCAGTGCTTTTACCGGGACTAGCGGTGACAATGAGCAGTTCTTC
CDR3: CSAFTGTSGDNEQFF

D: TRBD1
V: TRBV11-2
J: TRBJ1-6
size: once
DNA: TGTGCCAGCAGCGGAGCGACAGGGGGCAATTCACCCCTCCACTTT
CDR3: CASSGATGGNSPLHF

D: TRBD2
V: TRBV2
J: TRBJ2-5
size: -
DNA: TGTGCCAGCAGCGGGACGACTAGCGGGAGGGCTTGGGAGACCCAGTACTTC
CDR3: CASSGTTSGRAWETQYF

D: -
V: TRBV29-1
J: TRBJ2-3
size: few
DNA: TGCAGCGTTGAACTGGCAGGAGACACAGATACGCAGTATTTT
CDR3: CSVELAGDTDTQYF

D: -
V: TRBV5-4
J: TRBJ2-5
size: -
DNA: TGTGCCAGCAGCCGTACAGCGTACCAAGAGACCCAGTACTTC
CDR3: CASSRTAYQETQYF

D: -
V: TRBV10-2
J: TRBJ2-7
size: -
DNA: TGCGCCAGCACCGTGGGACATGTCTACGAGCAGTACTTC
CDR3: CASTVGHVYEQYF

D: -
V: TRBV20-1
J: TRBJ2-3
size: -
DNA: TGCAGTGCAACCGGGACCAAACCTCCTAGCACAGATACGCAGTATTTT
CDR3: CSATGTKPPSTDTQYF

D: -
V: TRBV5-1
J: TRBJ2-7
size: -
DNA: TGCGCCAGCAGCCCGGGCGTGGGGAAAATCTACGAGCAGTACTTC
CDR3: CASSPGVGKIYEQYF

D: TRBD1
V: TRBV28
J: TRBJ2-7
size: few
DNA: TGTGCCAGCAGCTCCCCCGGGACAGGGGTCAACGAGCAGTACTTC
CDR3: CASSSPGTGVNEQYF

D: TRBD1
V: TRBV4-3
J: TRBJ2-5
size: few
DNA: TGCGCCAGCAGCCAAGAATCTAGGACAGGGGAAGAGACCCAGTACTTC
CDR3: CASSQESRTGEETQYF

D: -
V: TRBV7-9
J: TRBJ1-6
size: -
DNA: TGTGCCAGCAGCTCCTGGGGTAACAATTCACCCCTCCACTTT
CDR3: CASSSWGNNSPLHF

D: -
V: TRBV30
J: TRBJ2-6
size: -
DNA: TGTGCCTTGATTTCTTGGGGGACCATCACTGGGGCCAACGTCCTGACTTTC
CDR3: CALISWGTITGANVLTF

D: TRBD2
V: TRBV29-1
J: TRBJ2-3
size: -
DNA: TGCAGCGTTGAATTTCTAGCGGGAGGGCCAGGTAGTGCAGATACGCAGTATTTT
CDR3: CSVEFLAGGPGSADTQYF

D: TRBD2
V: TRBV7-2
J: TRBJ2-7
size: -
DNA: TGTGCCAGCAGCTGGGGACTAGCGGGGGCCAAGCTTTCGGCCCAGTACTTC
CDR3: CASSWGLAGAKLSAQYF

D: TRBD2
V: TRBV6-1
J: TRBJ2-7
size: -
DNA: TGTGCCAGCAGTGATTTGCGGTATAGCGGGAGGGTCCGCTACGAGCAGTACTTC
CDR3: CASSDLRYSGRVRYEQYF

D: -
V: TRBV3-1
J: TRBJ1-1
size: once
DNA: TGTGCCAGCAGCCAAGATTGGGAGCCGAAGACCACTGAAGCTTTCTTT
CDR3: CASSQDWEPKTTEAFF

D: -
V: TRBV6-1
J: TRBJ2-7
size: once
DNA: TGTGCCAGCAGTGAAGAACGTTCAGGGAACGAGCAGTACTTC
CDR3: CASSEERSGNEQYF

D: TRBD1
V: TRBV6-2/TRBV6-3
J: TRBJ2-6
size: few
DNA: TGTGCCAGCAGCAAAAAAACCGGGACAGGGGGCGCTGGGGCCAACGTCCTGACTTTC
CDR3: CASSKKTGTGGAGANVLTF

D: TRBD1
V: TRBV6-4
J: TRBJ1-1
size: many
DNA: TGTGCCAGCAGCTTAACAGGGGAGGCCACTGAAGCTTTCTTT
CDR3: CASSLTGEATEAFF

D: -
V: TRBV4-1
J: TRBJ1-1
size: few
DNA: TGCGCCAGCAGCCCCACAACCCTATCCACTGAAGCTTTCTTT
CDR3: CASSPTTLSTEAFF

D: TRBD2
V: TRBV7-9
J: TRBJ2-7
size: -
DNA: TGTGCCAGCAGCTTAGACCTGGGACTAGCGGTTTACGAGCAGTACTTC
CDR3: CASSLDLGLAVYEQYF

D: -
V: TRBV5-1
J: TRBJ2-3
size: once
DNA: TGCGCCAGCAGCTTCAGGAGTCTGGCAGATACGCAGTATTTT
CDR3: CASSFRSLADTQYF

D: -
V: TRBV4-3
J: TRBJ2-7
size: -
DNA: TGCGCCAGCAGCCAAAATCTCAGGGACGAGCAGTACTTC
CDR3: CASSQNLRDEQYF